Below, 2 T cell receptor beta chains from the same sample are listed, as sequenced in a study of OX40 agonist ivuxolimab in advanced cancers. Profiling relied on immunoSEQ multiplex PCR, and the TCRdb table lists in-frame clones only, not all of them. The table lists roughly 82,000 clones, around 78% of them singletons. The sample was CD4+ or CD8+ T cells sorted from blood, taken in a trial of the OX40 agonist ivuxolimab. These receptors were obtained from an adult with an advanced solid tumor such as melanoma, head and neck, liver or kidney cancer.

This chain joins TRBV2 and TRBJ1-2; D perhaps matches TRBD1 (6 bases). Germline assignment: CDR1 SNHLY and CDR2 FYNNEI. Trimming left V 5 bases short and J 5 bases short, with 18 bases between. This CDR3 is 15 amino acids long. The CDR3, as DNA: TGTGCCAGCAGTCTGGGGGCTCCAGGTATTTATGGCTACACCTTC. It is translated as CASSLGAPGIYGYTF.

The V call is TRBV4-2, the J call TRBJ2-3, with 14 bases identical to TRBD2. The CDR3 length is 19 residues. Germline CDR1 and CDR2: LGHNA and YNFKEQ. Trimming cost V 1 base and J 5 bases; bases outside gene matches: 11. CDR3 sequence: CASSQAPRTSGGPRDTQYF. CDR3 sequence (DNA): TGTGCCAGCAGCCAAGCCCCAAGGACTAGCGGGGGGCCAAGAGATACGCAGTATTTT.